The T cell receptor beta chain described here comes from a study of T cell repertoires in cytomegalovirus infection. Whole-study context: Well-studied HLA-B-restricted epitopes and recently identified HLA-C-restricted epitopes of CMV were both used in the study. Matching HLA type and CMV infection were both indicated by public TCR beta signatures. Study-wide results and caveats: HLA-C-restricted CMV clonotypes gave the most frequent clonotype in two of eight donors. Using cumulative public TCR beta family frequency, the authors identified those who carried CMV together with the relevant HLA.

CDR3 size: 16 residues. Trimming removed 3 bases from V and 0 bases from J, with 15 bases in between. From germline, CDR1 is SGHVS and CDR2 FNYEAQ. A word on this clonotype: No antigen is known for it.

TCRdb fed the reads into MiXCR, producing one record per CDR3 protein. The sample lists roughly 920,000 distinct CDR3 sequences; under 40% were seen once. The TCR comes from a human donor in good health (CMV status not recorded). Some clones in this sample may be carry-over from other donors' samples. The sample was cultured CD8+ T cells from PBMCs, taken from culture after CMV antigen stimulation. The chain carries TRBV7-6 and TRBJ2-7, with D perhaps TRBD1 (6 bases). The CDR3 reads CASSFGDNLSSYEQYV. The CDR3, as DNA: TGTGCCAGCAGCTTTGGGGACAACCTTAGCTCCTACGAGCAGTACGTC.